This TCR beta chain is from a study of OX40 agonist ivuxolimab in advanced cancers. Looking at the study overall: Patients were dosed with the agonistic anti-OX40 (CD134) antibody ivuxolimab. Every 2 weeks, patients received ivuxolimab intravenously, dosed at 0.01 to 10 mg/kg. Points from the study as a whole: Relatively little clonal expansion, among the lowest observed, appeared in partial responders at 0.1-3.0 mg/kg. Antigen targets of the expanded peripheral T cells went undetermined.

Measured with immunoSEQ multiplex PCR; TCRdb has only the in-frame clones, and not every one. Found here are over 80,000 clones, around nine tenths of them singletons; the top ten hold over 0.65%. Germline V gene lookup returns CDR1 MNHNY and CDR2 SVGAGI (reference sequence). V shed 2 bases and J shed 7 bases, with 6 bases lying between them. This CDR3 comprises 12 residues. This clone was recorded only once. The antigen is undetermined. The rearrangement joins TRBV6-6 to TRBJ1-5; D is undetermined. This sample comprised CD4+ or CD8+ T cells sorted from blood, obtained in a trial of the OX40 agonist ivuxolimab. The receptor was isolated from an adult with an advanced solid tumor such as melanoma, head and neck, liver or kidney cancer. The CDR3 coding sequence is TGTGCCAGCAGTTACCTAGGCCAGCCCCAGCATTTT. It is translated as CASSYLGQPQHF.